This T cell receptor beta chain is drawn from a study of cytomegalovirus exposure and HLA in healthy donors. Regarding the study as a whole: The classifier reportedly diagnosed cytomegalovirus status with high sensitivity and specificity. Later analysis demonstrated an association between a missense DCLRE1C variant and TCR beta V- and J-gene trimming.

In the case of this clone: The antigen is unknown.

The PCR was carried out with 60 Vbeta primers and 13 Jbeta primers. Repertoires were generated with immunoSEQ multiplex PCR, while TCRdb's copy carries only in-frame clones and drops some. The table records some 140,000 clones, around 79% of them present only once. The CDR3 is made up of 15 amino acids. This TCR derives from a female donor in good health and CMV-seronegative. The sequenced sample consisted of PBMCs. This rearrangement joins TRBV1 to TRBJ2-7; the DNA was not compared with TRBD2, the D call given in the table. TRBV1 is listed as a pseudogene. CDR3: CTSSLPGLAAYEQYF. The CDR3 region has the DNA TGCACCAGCAGCCTCCCTGGACTAGCCGCCTACGAGCAGTACTTC.